These 18 T cell receptor beta chains share one sample of origin, sequenced in a study of T cell responses to AZD1222 COVID-19 vaccine. Measured with immunoSEQ multiplex PCR; TCRdb has only the in-frame clones, and not every one. The data contain 75,000 to 100,000 clones, more than 80% of them singletons. The specimen was peripheral blood, collected on day 0 of AZD1222 vaccination. All receptors come from an adult in good health.

The rearrangement joins TRBV23-1 to TRBJ2-7; 9 bases agree with TRBD2. TRBV23-1 counts as an open reading frame of uncertain function. This CDR3 has 15 residues. J gave up 3 bases and V 4 bases, and 7 bases lay outside the gene matches. This chain's CDR3 is CASSLFGTSCYEQYF. The CDR3 DNA sequence: TGCGCCAGCAGTCTATTTGGGACTAGCTGCTACGAGCAGTACTTC.

The chain has TRBV6-5 and TRBJ2-5; D might be TRBD1 or TRBD2, each matching 5 bases. The germline gives CDR1 MNHEY, CDR2 SVGAGI. V dropped 6 bases and J dropped 2 bases, with 16 bases sitting between them. The CDR3 runs to 15 residues. The CDR3: CASSRGFGGQETQYF. The CDR3 DNA follows: TGTGCCAGCAGCCGGGGCTTCGGAGGTCAAGAGACCCAGTACTTC.

The J gene is TRBJ1-1, the V gene TRBV5-6, with D perhaps matching TRBD1 (6 bases). Trimming took 6 bases from V and 0 from J, leaving 18 bases between them. CDR3 length equals 16 residues. Germline loops: CDR1 SGHDT, CDR2 YYEEEE. CDR3 sequence: CASNLRGGPLNTEAFF. For the CDR3, the DNA is TGTGCCAGCAACTTAAGGGGGGGACCGCTGAACACTGAAGCTTTCTTT.

This clone was seen once. The chain joins TRBV20-1 to TRBJ2-1; D not certain. Germline-derived CDR1 and CDR2 are DFQATT and SNEGSKA (reference sequence). Trimming stripped 3 bases from V and 9 bases from J, with 6 bases between. The CDR3 runs 10 residues. The CDR3 loop reads CSASGLEQFF. CDR3 nucleotides: TGCAGTGCTAGCGGCCTTGAGCAGTTCTTC.

The rearrangement uses TRBV5-1 and TRBJ2-3; 12 bases fit TRBD2. The CDR3 has 16 residues. J lost 4 bases, V lost 4 bases, and 7 bases had no gene match. CDR1 and CDR2 from the germline V gene are SGHRS and YFSETQ. CDR3 sequence (DNA): TGCGCCAGCAGCGCGACTAGCGGGAGAGCAGCAGATACGCAGTATTTT. This gives the protein CASSATSGRAADTQYF.

This chain uses TRBV7-3 with TRBJ2-2, with 8 bases identical to TRBD2. V lost 5 bases to trimming and J lost 2 bases; unmatched junction nucleotides: 7. CDR1 and CDR2 (germline): SGHTA, FQGTGA. This CDR3 comprises 16 residues. The CDR3 loop is CASSETGTSNTGELFF. The CDR3 bases are TGTGCCAGCAGCGAAACTGGGACTAGTAACACCGGGGAGCTGTTTTTT.

This chain joins TRBV7-9 and TRBJ2-3; unclear D gene. In germline, CDR1 is SEHNR, CDR2 FQNEAQ (reference sequence). Between the trimmed V and J ends, which lost 2 bases and 0 bases, there was a span of 12 bases. The CDR3 runs to 16 residues. CDR3 amino acids: CASSLRWSLSTDTQYF. Written as DNA, the CDR3 is TGTGCCAGCAGCTTAAGGTGGAGCTTGAGCACAGATACGCAGTATTTT.

The V and J genes are TRBV19 and TRBJ2-3; 8 positions match TRBD2. The CDR3 length is 15 residues. J gave up 5 bases and V 7 bases, and 11 bases lay outside the gene matches. CDR1 is LNHDA and CDR2 is SQIVND in the germline V gene (reference sequence). CDR3 DNA sequence: TGTGCCAGTAAAATTAGCGGGGAGATGGTAGATACGCAGTATTTT. It is translated as CASKISGEMVDTQYF.

The chain links TRBV7-2 to TRBJ1-2; D gene unclear. CDR1 and CDR2 from the germline V gene are SGHTA and FQGNSA. The CDR3 has 14 residues. V was clipped by 5 bases and J by 5 bases, with 15 bases between them. The CDR3, as DNA: TGTGCCAGCAGCCTTCACAAAGGCCGATATGGCTACACCTTC. It specifies CASSLHKGRYGYTF.

The CDR3 here is CASSRQGENQPQHF. Written as DNA, the CDR3 is TGTGCCAGCAGCAGACAGGGGGAGAATCAGCCCCAGCATTTT. The chain uses TRBV27 and TRBJ1-5; TRBD1 aligns across 9 bases. Per germline, CDR1 MNHEY and CDR2 SMNVEV (reference sequence). CDR3 length: 14 amino acids. Germline trimming cut 6 bases from V and 4 bases from J; bases unmatched to any gene: 4.

The chain joins TRBV7-9 to TRBJ1-5; D is unclear. The germline V and J ends were trimmed by 3 bases and 4 bases, with 7 bases remaining between them. This CDR3 has 13 residues. Germline CDR1 reads SEHNR; CDR2 reads FQNEAQ (reference sequence). This chain's CDR3 is CASSFAENQPQHF. The CDR3, as DNA: TGTGCCAGCAGCTTCGCGGAGAATCAGCCCCAGCATTTT.

The chain employs TRBV13 and TRBJ1-3; D remains unclear. The CDR3 has 15 residues. Germline-derived CDR1 and CDR2 are PRHDT and FYEKMQ (reference sequence). V lost 11 bases and J 4 bases, leaving 21 bases between the germline ends. The CDR3: CASSPQARGGNTIYF. The CDR3 coding sequence is TGTGCCTCCTCACCCCAGGCGCGAGGAGGAAACACCATATATTTT.

The DNA for the CDR3 is TGTGCCAGCAGCGATGTTGGAGGGGTATTGGTAACCGGGGAGCTGTTTTTT. It yields the protein CASSDVGGVLVTGELFF. The V and J genes are TRBV9 and TRBJ2-2; TRBD2 is a possible D gene (6 bases). Trimming took 3 bases from V and 5 from J, leaving 20 bases between them. Per the germline V gene, CDR1 is SGDLS and CDR2 is YYNGEE. The CDR3 is 17 amino acids.

The chain is built from TRBV12-5 and TRBJ1-1; D is unclear. CDR3 length: 13 residues. The V gene's germline CDR1 is LGHNT and CDR2 FRNRAP. V was cut by 1 base and J by 8 bases, with 11 bases left in between. CDR3 DNA: TGTGCTAGTGGTTTGGACCCTCCGGGCGAAGCTTTCTTT. As protein: CASGLDPPGEAFF.

This CDR3 is CASSPYRGEGTEAFF. Written as DNA, the CDR3 is TGCGCCAGCAGTCCTTACAGGGGCGAAGGCACTGAAGCTTTCTTT. The rearrangement uses TRBV10-2 and TRBJ1-1, with 7 bases that match TRBD1. This CDR3 spans 15 amino acids. V lost 5 bases to trimming and J lost 4 bases; unmatched junction nucleotides: 10. Germline-derived CDR1 and CDR2 are WSHSY and SAAADI.

The chain is built from TRBV6-5 and TRBJ1-2; 9 bases are a match to TRBD1. V gave up 2 bases and J gave up 4 bases; unmatched junction bases: 2. CDR1 is MNHEY, CDR2 SVGAGI, per germline. The CDR3 has 14 residues. CDR3 sequence (DNA): TGTGCCAGCAGTTACCGGGACAGGGCCTATGGCTACACCTTC. Its protein is CASSYRDRAYGYTF.

This clone has only one observation. The DNA for the CDR3 is TGTGCCAGCAGCTTTACCCATACAACCGGGGAGCTGTTTTTT. Encoded protein: CASSFTHTTGELFF. The chain employs TRBV7-3 and TRBJ2-2; D is unclear. CDR3 length: 14 amino acids. V dropped 3 bases and J dropped 5 bases, with 10 bases sitting between them. CDR1 SGHTA and CDR2 FQGTGA come from the germline V gene.

This chain uses TRBV6-1 with TRBJ2-5; TRBD1 agrees at 9 bases. Germline CDR1 is MNHNS and CDR2 is SASEGT. V lost 4 bases to trimming and J lost 5 bases; unmatched junction nucleotides: 11. The CDR3 is made up of 16 amino acids. Written as DNA, the CDR3 is TGTGCCAGCAGTGGGGGGACAGGGCACATCGAGGAGACCCAGTACTTC. This sequence encodes CASSGGTGHIEETQYF.